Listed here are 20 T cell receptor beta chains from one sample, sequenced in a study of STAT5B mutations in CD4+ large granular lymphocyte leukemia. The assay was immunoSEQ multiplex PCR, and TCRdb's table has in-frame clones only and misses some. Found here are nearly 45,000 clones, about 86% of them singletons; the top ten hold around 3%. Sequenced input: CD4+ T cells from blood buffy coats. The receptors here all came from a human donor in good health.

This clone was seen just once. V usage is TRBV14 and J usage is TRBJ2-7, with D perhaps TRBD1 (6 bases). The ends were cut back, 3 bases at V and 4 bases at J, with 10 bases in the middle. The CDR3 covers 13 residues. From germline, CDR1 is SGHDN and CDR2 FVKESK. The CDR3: CASSQGAKYEQYF. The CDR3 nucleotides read TGTGCCAGCAGCCAGGGGGCAAAATACGAGCAGTACTTC.

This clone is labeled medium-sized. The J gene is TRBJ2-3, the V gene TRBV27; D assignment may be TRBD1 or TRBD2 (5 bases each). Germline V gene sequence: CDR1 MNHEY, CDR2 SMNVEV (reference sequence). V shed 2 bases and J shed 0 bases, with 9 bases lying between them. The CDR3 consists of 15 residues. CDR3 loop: CASSLPGASTDTQYF. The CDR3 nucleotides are TGTGCCAGCAGTTTACCCGGGGCCAGCACAGATACGCAGTATTTT.

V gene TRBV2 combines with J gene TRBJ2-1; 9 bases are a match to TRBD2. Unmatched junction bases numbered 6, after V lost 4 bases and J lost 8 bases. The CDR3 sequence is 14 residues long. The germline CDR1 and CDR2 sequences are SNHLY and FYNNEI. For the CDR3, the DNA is TGTGCCAGCAGTGGACTAGCGGAGCAGGATGAGCAGTTCTTC. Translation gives CASSGLAEQDEQFF.

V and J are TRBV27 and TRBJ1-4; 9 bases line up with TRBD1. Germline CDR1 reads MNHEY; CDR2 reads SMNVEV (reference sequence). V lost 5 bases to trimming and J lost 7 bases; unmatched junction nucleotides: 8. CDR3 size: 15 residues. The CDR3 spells CASSRARTGAEKLFF. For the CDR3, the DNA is TGTGCCAGCAGTCGAGCGCGGACAGGGGCTGAAAAACTGTTTTTT. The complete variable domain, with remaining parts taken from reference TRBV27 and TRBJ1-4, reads EAQVTQNPRYLITVTGKKLTVTCSQNMNHEYMSWYRQDPGLGLRQIYYSMNVEVTDKGDVPEGYKVSRKEKRNFPLILESPSPNQTSLYFCASSRARTGAEKLFFGSGTQLSVL.

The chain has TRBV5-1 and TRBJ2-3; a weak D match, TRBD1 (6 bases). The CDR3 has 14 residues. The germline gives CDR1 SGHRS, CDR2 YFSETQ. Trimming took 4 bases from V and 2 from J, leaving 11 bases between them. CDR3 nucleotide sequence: TGCGCCAGCAGCCCTCGGACAGTCACAGATACGCAGTATTTT. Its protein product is CASSPRTVTDTQYF.

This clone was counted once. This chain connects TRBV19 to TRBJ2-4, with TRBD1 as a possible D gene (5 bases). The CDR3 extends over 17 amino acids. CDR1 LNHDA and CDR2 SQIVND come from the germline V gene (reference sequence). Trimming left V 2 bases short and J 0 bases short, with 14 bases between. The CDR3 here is CASSISQGSGAKNIQYF. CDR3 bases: TGTGCCAGTAGTATAAGTCAGGGAAGTGGAGCCAAAAACATTCAGTACTTC.

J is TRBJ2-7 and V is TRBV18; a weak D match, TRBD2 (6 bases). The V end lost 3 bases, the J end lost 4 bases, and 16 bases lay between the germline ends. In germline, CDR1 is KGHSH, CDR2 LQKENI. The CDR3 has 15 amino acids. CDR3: CASSPGGGGPYEQYF. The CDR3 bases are TGTGCCAGCTCACCGGGGGGAGGAGGGCCTTACGAGCAGTACTTC.

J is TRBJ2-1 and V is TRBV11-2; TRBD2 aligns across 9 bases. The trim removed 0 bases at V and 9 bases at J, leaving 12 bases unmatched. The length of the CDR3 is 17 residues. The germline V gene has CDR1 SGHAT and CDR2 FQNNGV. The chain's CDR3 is CASSLDGGRALSGEQFF. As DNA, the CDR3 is TGTGCCAGCAGCTTAGATGGCGGGAGGGCCTTATCGGGTGAGCAGTTCTTC.

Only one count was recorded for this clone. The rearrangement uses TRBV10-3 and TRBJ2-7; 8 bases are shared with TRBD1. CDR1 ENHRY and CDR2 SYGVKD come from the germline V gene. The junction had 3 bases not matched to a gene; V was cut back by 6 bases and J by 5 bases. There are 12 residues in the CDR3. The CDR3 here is CAISGQGDEQYF. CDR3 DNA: TGTGCCATCAGCGGACAGGGCGACGAGCAGTACTTC.

In nucleotides, the CDR3 is TGTGCCAGCAGTTACAAGGGGGAGAACTATGGCTACACCTTC. Translating it yields CASSYKGENYGYTF. The chain couples TRBV6-6 to TRBJ1-2, with a tentative D call TRBD1 (6 bases). The CDR3 totals 14 residues. V dropped 2 bases and J dropped 2 bases, with 9 bases sitting between them. Germline CDR1 is MNHNY and CDR2 is SVGAGI (reference sequence).

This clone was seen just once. DNA for the CDR3: TGCGCCAGCAGCCAAGGTTTTGATAAGGGGGCGACTTTCTTT. Residues: CASSQGFDKGATFF. The chain carries TRBV4-1 and TRBJ1-1; TRBD1 agrees at 7 bases. The CDR3 sequence is 14 residues long. Trimming cost V 1 base and J 12 bases; bases outside gene matches: 11. CDR1 and CDR2 (germline): MGHRA, YSYEKL.

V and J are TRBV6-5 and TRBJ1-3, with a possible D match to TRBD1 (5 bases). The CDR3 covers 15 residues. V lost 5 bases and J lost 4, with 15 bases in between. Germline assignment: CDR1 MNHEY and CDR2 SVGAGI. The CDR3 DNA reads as TGTGCCAGCAGTCCGCTAGGCAGGGCCGGAAACACCATATATTTT. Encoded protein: CASSPLGRAGNTIYF.

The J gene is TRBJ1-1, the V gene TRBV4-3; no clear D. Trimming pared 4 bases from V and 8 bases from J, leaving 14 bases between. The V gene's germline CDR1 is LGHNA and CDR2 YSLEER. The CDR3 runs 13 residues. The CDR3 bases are TGCGCCAGCAGCCCTAATGCCCGGGGAGAAGCTTTCTTT. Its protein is CASSPNARGEAFF.

The CDR3 spells CASSPDPLGNEQFF. For the CDR3, the DNA is TGCGCCAGCAGCCCGGACCCACTAGGCAATGAGCAGTTCTTC. The chain couples TRBV5-1 to TRBJ2-1; the D gene is possibly TRBD2 (5 bases). The CDR3 spans 14 residues. Germline V CDR1 and CDR2: SGHRS, YFSETQ. The V end lost 4 bases, the J end lost 6 bases, and 14 bases lay between the germline ends.

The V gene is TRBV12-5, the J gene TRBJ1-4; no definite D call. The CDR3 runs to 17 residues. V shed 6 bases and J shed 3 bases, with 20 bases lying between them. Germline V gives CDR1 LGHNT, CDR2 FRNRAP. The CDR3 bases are TGTGCTAGTGGCCCCTCGCGGGCATACGGGGCTAATGAAAAACTGTTTTTT. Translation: CASGPSRAYGANEKLFF.

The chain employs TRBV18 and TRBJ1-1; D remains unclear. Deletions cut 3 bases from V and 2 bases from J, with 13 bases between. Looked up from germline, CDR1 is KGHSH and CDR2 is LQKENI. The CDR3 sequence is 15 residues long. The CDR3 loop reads CASSPYEGGNTEAFF. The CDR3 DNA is TGTGCCAGCTCACCTTACGAGGGAGGAAACACTGAAGCTTTCTTT.

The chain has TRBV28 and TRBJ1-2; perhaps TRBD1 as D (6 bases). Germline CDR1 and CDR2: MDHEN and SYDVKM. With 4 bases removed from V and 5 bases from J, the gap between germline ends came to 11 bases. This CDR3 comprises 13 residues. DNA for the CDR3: TGTGCCAGCAGTTCCCCTACAGGGTATGGCTACACCTTC. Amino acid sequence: CASSSPTGYGYTF.

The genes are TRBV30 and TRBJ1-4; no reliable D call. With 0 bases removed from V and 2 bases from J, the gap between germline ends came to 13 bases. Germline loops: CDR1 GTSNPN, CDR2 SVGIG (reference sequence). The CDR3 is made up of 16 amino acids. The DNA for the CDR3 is TGTGCCTGGAGTGTAGGGAAACGGTATACTAATGAAAAACTGTTTTTT. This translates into CAWSVGKRYTNEKLFF. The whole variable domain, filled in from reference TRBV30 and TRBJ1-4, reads SQTIHQWPATLVQPVGSPLSLECTVEGTSNPNLYWYRQAAGRGLQLLFYSVGIGQISSEVPQNLSASRPQDRQFILSSKKLLLSDSGFYLCAWSVGKRYTNEKLFFGSGTQLSVL.

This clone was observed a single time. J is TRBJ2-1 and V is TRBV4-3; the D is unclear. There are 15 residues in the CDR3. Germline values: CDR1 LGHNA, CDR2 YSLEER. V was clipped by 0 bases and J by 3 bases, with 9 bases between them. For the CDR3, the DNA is TGCGCCAGCAGCCAAGATCCTGCTATCTACAATGAGCAGTTCTTC. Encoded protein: CASSQDPAIYNEQFF.

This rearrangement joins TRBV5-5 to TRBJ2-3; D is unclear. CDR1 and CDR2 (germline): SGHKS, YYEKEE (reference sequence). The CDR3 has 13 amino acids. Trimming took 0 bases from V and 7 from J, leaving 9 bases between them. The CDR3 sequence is CASSLAPLHTQYF. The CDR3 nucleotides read TGTGCCAGCAGCTTGGCTCCGCTTCATACGCAGTATTTT. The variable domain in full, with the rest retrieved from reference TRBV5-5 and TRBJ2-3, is DAGVTQSPTHLIKTRGQQVTLRCSPISGHKSVSWYQQVLGQGPQFIFQYYEKEERGRGNFPDRFSARQFPNYSSELNVNALLLGDSALYLCASSLAPLHTQYFGPGTRLTVL.